This TCR beta chain was retrieved from a study of OX40 agonist ivuxolimab in advanced cancers. Trimming left V 4 bases short and J 3 bases short, with 12 bases between. CDR1 is SEHNR, CDR2 FQNEAQ, per germline (reference sequence). The CDR3 consists of 14 residues. This clone was seen a handful of times. The protocol was immunoSEQ multiplex PCR, while the TCRdb copy is restricted to in-frame clones and leaves out a portion. Here the sample spans about 63,000 clones, roughly 81% being singletons. The sample in question was CD4+ or CD8+ T cells sorted from blood, obtained in a trial of the OX40 agonist ivuxolimab. The chain uses TRBV7-9 and TRBJ2-5; D is possibly TRBD1 (6 bases). The clonotype was recovered from an adult with an advanced solid tumor such as melanoma, head and neck, liver or kidney cancer. CDR3 loop: CASSSTGTKETQYF. Written as DNA, the CDR3 is TGTGCCAGCAGCTCAACCGGGACAAAAGAGACCCAGTACTTC.